A single sample is the source of the 24 T cell receptor beta chains below, sequenced in a study of PD-1 blockade in classical Hodgkin lymphoma. Each and every patient relapsed after autologous stem cell transplantation, and patients got differing brentuximab vedotin exposure. Assay used: immunoSEQ multiplex PCR; TCRdb lists only in-frame clones, some missing. The repertoire holds about 110,000 clones, with roughly nine tenths as singletons. Sequencing used peripheral blood mononuclear cells (PBMCs), obtained before the second cycle of nivolumab. The receptors come from a human donor with classical Hodgkin lymphoma.

This clone was observed a single time. The gene calls are TRBV7-6 and TRBJ1-1; D is possibly TRBD1 (5 bases). This CDR3 contains 14 residues. CDR1 is SGHVS, CDR2 FNYEAQ, per germline. Trimming pared 1 base from V and 1 base from J, leaving 7 bases between. CDR3 amino acids: CASSLGQTNTEAFF. CDR3 bases: TGTGCCAGCAGCTTAGGACAGACGAACACTGAAGCTTTCTTT.

The chain carries TRBV7-9 and TRBJ1-4; possible D gene TRBD1, 5 bases. CDR1 and CDR2 from the germline V gene are SEHNR and FQNEAQ (reference sequence). CDR3 size: 16 residues. V lost 5 bases and J lost 1, with 14 bases in between. This CDR3 reads CASSPRDVITNEKLFF. The CDR3 DNA reads TGTGCCAGCAGCCCTCGGGACGTAATAACTAATGAAAAACTGTTTTTT.

The chain uses TRBV19 and TRBJ2-7; 11 bases match TRBD1. CDR3 length: 16 residues. V lost 4 bases to trimming and J lost 0 bases; unmatched junction nucleotides: 5. Looked up from germline, CDR1 is LNHDA and CDR2 is SQIVND (reference sequence). CDR3 coding DNA: TGTGCCAGTAGTAACCTCGGGACAGGGGGCTCCTACGAGCAGTACTTC. This gives the protein CASSNLGTGGSYEQYF.

This clone was counted a few times. V is TRBV10-2 and J is TRBJ2-1, with TRBD2 matching over 9 bases. CDR1 and CDR2 from the germline V gene are WSHSY and SAAADI. The CDR3 contains 13 residues. V lost 4 bases, J lost 9 bases, and 4 bases stayed unmatched. CDR3 coding DNA: TGCGCCAGCAGTGCCAGCGGGAGGAGTGAGCAGTTCTTC. Amino acids: CASSASGRSEQFF.

The chain recombines TRBV10-3 with TRBJ2-3; weak D call: TRBD2 (6 bases). Trimming cost V 6 bases and J 0 bases, with 13 bases left between them. Germline-derived CDR1 and CDR2 are ENHRY and SYGVKD. The CDR3 covers 15 residues. The CDR3 nucleotides read TGTGCCATCAGGGGGGAGGCGGGGAGCACAGATACGCAGTATTTT. Translating gives CAIRGEAGSTDTQYF.

This clone was seen only once. V and J are TRBV30 and TRBJ2-1; 7 bases line up with TRBD2. CDR3 length: 19 amino acids. In germline, CDR1 is GTSNPN, CDR2 SVGIG (reference sequence). V was clipped by 3 bases and J by 5 bases; unmatched bases: 22. This chain's CDR3 is CAWRGGDRLAGDLNNEQFF. The CDR3 coding sequence is TGTGCCTGGAGGGGGGGGGACCGTCTGGCGGGAGATTTGAACAATGAGCAGTTCTTC. The complete variable domain, with remaining parts taken from reference TRBV30 and TRBJ2-1, reads SQTIHQWPATLVQPVGSPLSLECTVEGTSNPNLYWYRQAAGRGLQLLFYSVGIGQISSEVPQNLSASRPQDRQFILSSKKLLLSDSGFYLCAWRGGDRLAGDLNNEQFFGPGTRLTVL.

The chain carries TRBV6-1 and TRBJ2-1, with 8 bases lining up with TRBD2. This CDR3 has 14 residues. J gave up 9 bases and V 6 bases, and 10 bases lay outside the gene matches. Germline lookup yields CDR1 MNHNS and CDR2 SASEGT. CDR3 loop: CASSVSGGHGEQFF. The CDR3 bases are TGTGCCAGCAGCGTAAGCGGGGGCCATGGTGAGCAGTTCTTC.

The V call is TRBV6-1, the J call TRBJ2-7; possibly TRBD1 for D (5 bases). In germline, CDR1 is MNHNS, CDR2 SASEGT. This CDR3 has 14 residues. Trimming cost V 7 bases and J 3 bases, with 16 bases left between them. The CDR3 region has the DNA TGTGCCAGCAACCCGGCCCAGGGCGTCTACGAGCAGTACTTC. Translating it yields CASNPAQGVYEQYF.

The J gene is TRBJ1-5, the V gene TRBV19; perhaps TRBD1 as D (6 bases). The germline gives CDR1 LNHDA, CDR2 SQIVND (reference sequence). V gave up 0 bases and J gave up 7 bases, with 19 bases separating them. This CDR3 spans 17 amino acids. The CDR3 DNA is TGTGCCAGTAGTATAGATCGCCACCGGGACAACCGCCAGCCCCAGCATTTT. This encodes CASSIDRHRDNRQPQHF.

This clone was observed a few times. The chain uses TRBV4-2 and TRBJ2-7, with D unclear. Trimming cost V 1 base and J 7 bases, with 8 bases left between them. The CDR3 totals 12 residues. Germline loops: CDR1 LGHNA, CDR2 YNFKEQ. The CDR3 DNA sequence: TGTGCCAGCAGCCAAGGACCAGAAGAGCAGTACTTC. Amino acid sequence: CASSQGPEEQYF.

This chain uses TRBV5-1 with TRBJ2-5; 7 nucleotides line up with TRBD2. The ends lost 4 bases at V and 5 bases at J; junction bases unmatched: 5. The CDR3 runs to 13 residues. CDR1 is SGHRS and CDR2 is YFSETQ in the germline V gene. For the CDR3, the DNA is TGCGCCAGCAGCCTACGGACTAGGGAGACCCAGTACTTC. Protein product: CASSLRTRETQYF.

The chain employs TRBV19 and TRBJ1-5; D is ambiguous. The V end was cut by 2 bases, the J end by 3 bases, with 14 bases between. CDR1 is LNHDA and CDR2 is SQIVND in the germline V gene (reference sequence). The CDR3 extends over 16 amino acids. CDR3 loop: CASSINWSGDNQPQHF. In DNA, the CDR3 is TGTGCCAGTAGTATAAATTGGTCTGGGGACAATCAGCCCCAGCATTTT.

V and J are TRBV13 and TRBJ2-7; D unresolved. The CDR3 is 15 amino acids. Deletions cut 4 bases from V and 3 bases from J, with 16 bases between. Germline values: CDR1 PRHDT, CDR2 FYEKMQ (reference sequence). The DNA of the CDR3 is TGTGCCAGCAGCTCGCCTCCCGGTGGGAACTACGAGCAGTACTTC. Translation: CASSSPPGGNYEQYF.

The rearrangement links TRBV2 to TRBJ1-5; 8 positions match TRBD1. This CDR3 comprises 15 residues. The V gene end was trimmed by 5 bases and the J gene end by 2 bases; junction bases not matched to a gene: 5. From germline, CDR1 is SNHLY and CDR2 FYNNEI. The CDR3, as DNA: TGTGCCAGCAGTACTGACAGGGGAGGCAATCAGCCCCAGCATTTT. This gives the protein CASSTDRGGNQPQHF. Full variable domain (remainder filled in from reference TRBV2 and TRBJ1-5): EPEVTQTPSHQVTQMGQEVILRCVPISNHLYFYWYRQILGQKVEFLVSFYNNEISEKSEIFDDQFSVERPDGSNFTLKIRSTKLEDSAMYFCASSTDRGGNQPQHFGDGTRLSIL.

The chain joins TRBV28 to TRBJ2-3; D remains ambiguous. The CDR3 length is 14 residues. V was clipped by 6 bases and J by 5 bases, with 15 bases between them. Looked up from germline, CDR1 is MDHEN and CDR2 is SYDVKM. CDR3 sequence (DNA): TGTGCCAGCAGCTCCTACGGCCGTGGAGATACGCAGTATTTT. The encoded protein is CASSSYGRGDTQYF. Full variable domain (outside the CDR3, taken from reference TRBV28 and TRBJ2-3): DVKVTQSSRYLVKRTGEKVFLECVQDMDHENMFWYRQDPGLGLRLIYFSYDVKMKEKGDIPEGYSVSREKKERFSLILESASTNQTSMYLCASSSYGRGDTQYFGPGTRLTVL.

This clone has a single count. V usage is TRBV30 and J usage is TRBJ1-2; D unresolved. Trimming cost V 0 bases and J 6 bases, with 20 bases left between them. The CDR3 contains 16 residues. Per the germline V gene, CDR1 is GTSNPN and CDR2 is SVGIG (reference sequence). The DNA for the CDR3 is TGTGCCTGGAGTGTACCGTTCCGGGGTGGTAAAGATGGCTACACCTTC. This gives the protein CAWSVPFRGGKDGYTF.

Concerning this clone itself: Within the sample, other DNA sequences also encode this same CDR3. The chain carries TRBV6-5 and TRBJ1-1; D not certain. Trimming left V 6 bases short and J 2 bases short, with 4 bases between. The CDR3 consists of 11 residues. Germline V gene data show CDR1 as MNHEY and CDR2 as SVGAGI. CDR3 in DNA: TGTGCCAGCAGGGTTAACACTGAAGCTTTCTTT. The encoded protein is CASRVNTEAFF.

The chain joins TRBV7-9 to TRBJ2-1; D ambiguous. The CDR3 consists of 14 residues. Germline CDR1 SEHNR, CDR2 FQNEAQ (reference sequence). V was cut by 2 bases and J by 6 bases, with 11 bases left in between. Here the CDR3 reads CASSLSPHGNEQFF. CDR3 sequence (DNA): TGTGCCAGCAGCTTAAGCCCCCATGGCAATGAGCAGTTCTTC.

Points on this clone: At one end, the junction sequence differs from germline, possibly due to a read error. The V and J genes are TRBV2 and TRBJ2-1; 14 bases are shared with TRBD2. The germline gives CDR1 SNHLY, CDR2 FYNNEI. This CDR3 spans 14 amino acids. The DNA for the CDR3 is TGTGCCAGCAGTGATCGACTAGCGGGAGGGCCTCTGGTCTTC. Translating it yields CASSDRLAGGPLVF.

V and J are TRBV29-1 and TRBJ2-1, with D maybe TRBD2 (7 bases). V lost 6 bases to trimming and J lost 0 bases, with 12 bases between them. CDR1 is SQVTM, CDR2 ANQGSEA, per germline. This CDR3 spans 14 amino acids. The CDR3 nucleotides are TGCAGCGTCAACGGGGGGCACTCCTACAATGAGCAGTTCTTC. This encodes CSVNGGHSYNEQFF.

This chain joins TRBV7-6 and TRBJ1-1, with TRBD1 matching over 10 bases. V was clipped by 3 bases and J by 1 base; unmatched bases: 5. CDR1 is SGHVS and CDR2 is FNYEAQ in the germline V gene. The CDR3 length is 16 residues. The CDR3 is CASSFRQGAPNTEAFF. In DNA, the CDR3 is TGTGCCAGCAGCTTCCGACAGGGGGCACCGAACACTGAAGCTTTCTTT.

The chain has TRBV11-2 and TRBJ2-5; TRBD1 matches 9 bases. Germline lookup yields CDR1 SGHAT and CDR2 FQNNGV. CDR3 length: 14 amino acids. With 5 bases clipped from V and 5 bases from J, the junction kept 6 bases outside the gene matches. CDR3 protein: CASSGTGWGETQYF. Written as DNA, the CDR3 is TGTGCCAGCAGCGGGACAGGGTGGGGGGAGACCCAGTACTTC. The full variable domain, with the rest looked up from reference TRBV11-2 and TRBJ2-5, is EAGVAQSPRYKIIEKRQSVAFWCNPISGHATLYWYQQILGQGPKLLIQFQNNGVVDDSQLPKDRFSAERLKGVDSTLKIQPAKLEDSAVYLCASSGTGWGETQYFGPGTRLLVL.

The chain joins TRBV2 to TRBJ2-1; 10 nucleotides line up with TRBD1. The CDR3 runs 15 residues. V dropped 3 bases and J dropped 7; count of bases not matched to a gene: 6. Germline-derived CDR1 and CDR2 are SNHLY and FYNNEI. CDR3 sequence reads: CASSEFRDRGNEQFF. CDR3 nucleotide sequence: TGTGCCAGCAGTGAGTTCCGGGACAGGGGTAATGAGCAGTTCTTC.

The rearrangement joins TRBV5-6 to TRBJ2-1; 8 bases agree with TRBD1. The CDR3 has 17 residues. J gave up 1 base and V 3 bases, and 9 bases lay outside the gene matches. Germline CDR1 SGHDT, CDR2 YYEEEE. CDR3: CASSSPQGANSYNEQFF. In nucleotides, the CDR3 is TGTGCCAGCAGCTCCCCCCAGGGGGCGAATTCCTACAATGAGCAGTTCTTC.